Presented here are 2 T cell receptor beta chains from one specimen sequenced in a study of CD8+CD57+ T cells in acquired aplastic anemia. All patients picked for sequencing had shown, by flow cytometry, an expansion of CD8+CD57+ cells. CDR3 and TCR beta VDJ profiling relied on genomic DNA as the template. TCRdb called the reads again in MiXCR, with one record for every CDR3 protein. The sample records fewer than 200,000 distinct CDR3 sequences, roughly 50% being singletons. Sequenced input: sorted CD4+, CD8+, or CD8+CD57+ T cells (not recorded which) from PBMCs. The receptors come from a human donor with aplastic anemia.

This sequence joins TRBV6-1 and TRBJ2-7; TRBD2 is a possible D gene (6 bases). Deletions cut 7 bases from V and 2 bases from J, with 15 bases between. Germline CDR1 reads MNHNS; CDR2 reads SASEGT. The CDR3 is 14 residues long. The CDR3 sequence is CASTQTRPPYEQYF. DNA of the CDR3: TGTGCCAGCACCCAGACTAGGCCCCCCTACGAGCAGTACTTC.

The chain links TRBV20-1 to TRBJ1-2; D call uncertain. This CDR3 spans 13 amino acids. The germline V gene encodes CDR1 DFQATT and CDR2 SNEGSKA (reference sequence). The V end was cut by 0 bases, the J end by 1 base, with 6 bases between. CDR3 residues: CSARDPVNYGYTF. CDR3 DNA: TGCAGTGCTAGAGATCCGGTTAACTATGGCTACACCTTC.